These T cell receptor beta chains were read from a single sample in a study of T cells in Graves' hyperthyroidism and ophthalmopathy. TCRdb re-analysed the multiplex PCR reads in MiXCR, keeping a single row per CDR3 protein. The table has about 420,000 distinct CDR3 sequences, 15% to 17% seen once; the top ten hold 12% to 15%. Sequenced input: blood. These receptors were collected from a young woman with Graves' hyperthyroidism. The CDR3 runs from the conserved cysteine through the conserved F or W. Fields, in order: CDR3 protein, CDR3 DNA, CDR3 length, V gene, J gene, clone size, D gene. The D gene is left open where the match is weak. Clone size is stated in some rows and not others, as once, few, many or a class when expanded.

cdr3_aa: CANSQDSGGNQPQHF
cdr3_nt: TGTGCCAACAGCCAAGACTCGGGGGGCAATCAGCCCCAGCATTTT
cdr3_length: 15
v_call: TRBV3-1
j_call: TRBJ1-5
clone_size: -
d_call: -

cdr3_aa: CASSPTGGKQYF
cdr3_nt: TGCGCCAGCAGCCCGACAGGGGGCAAGCAGTACTTC
cdr3_length: 12
v_call: TRBV4-1
j_call: TRBJ2-7
clone_size: -
d_call: TRBD1

cdr3_aa: CASSSSGGSSYEQYF
cdr3_nt: TGTGCCAGCAGCTCAAGCGGGGGGAGCTCCTACGAGCAGTACTTC
cdr3_length: 15
v_call: TRBV7-2
j_call: TRBJ2-7
clone_size: many
d_call: TRBD2

cdr3_aa: CASSSGPGGGGNEQFF
cdr3_nt: TGTGCCAGCAGTTCCGGGCCGGGGGGAGGAGGGAATGAGCAGTTCTTC
cdr3_length: 16
v_call: TRBV28
j_call: TRBJ2-1
clone_size: -
d_call: TRBD2

cdr3_aa: CASSRPQGGMNTEAFF
cdr3_nt: TGTGCCAGCAGTCGACCACAGGGAGGAATGAACACTGAAGCTTTCTTT
cdr3_length: 16
v_call: TRBV28
j_call: TRBJ1-1
clone_size: -
d_call: -

cdr3_aa: CASSYSPGGVRGELFF
cdr3_nt: TGTGCCAGCAGTTACTCCCCAGGGGGTGTTCGCGGGGAGCTGTTTTTT
cdr3_length: 16
v_call: TRBV6-2/TRBV6-3
j_call: TRBJ2-2
clone_size: -
d_call: TRBD1

cdr3_aa: CASSQDWGIEQYF
cdr3_nt: TGTGCCAGCAGCCAAGATTGGGGAATCGAGCAGTACTTC
cdr3_length: 13
v_call: TRBV14
j_call: TRBJ2-7
clone_size: few
d_call: -

cdr3_aa: CASSSTGGKDEKLFF
cdr3_nt: TGTGCCAGCAGTTCCACAGGGGGCAAAGATGAAAAACTGTTTTTT
cdr3_length: 15
v_call: TRBV27
j_call: TRBJ1-4
clone_size: many
d_call: TRBD1

cdr3_aa: CASSLARGQGAEQFF
cdr3_nt: TGTGCCAGCAGCTTAGCCCGGGGGCAAGGAGCTGAGCAGTTCTTC
cdr3_length: 15
v_call: TRBV5-8
j_call: TRBJ2-1
clone_size: many
d_call: -

cdr3_aa: CASSHQGPPTEAFF
cdr3_nt: TGCGCCAGCAGCCATCAGGGACCTCCTACTGAAGCTTTCTTT
cdr3_length: 14
v_call: TRBV5-1
j_call: TRBJ1-1
clone_size: many
d_call: -

cdr3_aa: CASSVTTGSLGFSPLHF
cdr3_nt: TGTGCCAGCAGCGTGACGACAGGCTCACTAGGTTTTTCACCCCTCCACTTT
cdr3_length: 17
v_call: TRBV7-8
j_call: TRBJ1-6
clone_size: -
d_call: -

cdr3_aa: CSVSGRAADTQYF
cdr3_nt: TGCAGCGTAAGCGGGAGGGCCGCAGATACGCAGTATTTT
cdr3_length: 13
v_call: TRBV29-1
j_call: TRBJ2-3
clone_size: -
d_call: TRBD2

cdr3_aa: CASSEGLDYEQYF
cdr3_nt: TGTGCCAGCAGCGAGGGACTTGACTACGAGCAGTACTTC
cdr3_length: 13
v_call: TRBV5-5
j_call: TRBJ2-7
clone_size: many
d_call: -

cdr3_aa: CQFRDSRDRTDTQYF
cdr3_nt: TGCCAATTTAGGGACTCACGTGATCGCACAGATACGCAGTATTTT
cdr3_length: 15
v_call: TRBV6-1
j_call: TRBJ2-3
clone_size: few
d_call: -

cdr3_aa: CASSDSSLLEQYF
cdr3_nt: TGTGCCAGCAGCGACAGCTCCTTGCTCGAGCAGTACTTC
cdr3_length: 13
v_call: TRBV6-2/TRBV6-3
j_call: TRBJ2-7
clone_size: few
d_call: -

cdr3_aa: CASSESLGWGGELFF
cdr3_nt: TGTGCCAGCAGTGAAAGTTTGGGGTGGGGCGGGGAGCTGTTTTTT
cdr3_length: 15
v_call: TRBV2
j_call: TRBJ2-2
clone_size: few
d_call: -

cdr3_aa: CASSSRLADLYEQYF
cdr3_nt: TGTGCCAGCAGCTCGCGACTAGCGGACCTATACGAGCAGTACTTC
cdr3_length: 15
v_call: TRBV7-9
j_call: TRBJ2-7
clone_size: -
d_call: TRBD2

cdr3_aa: CASSLGGGILDTQYF
cdr3_nt: TGTGCCAGCAGCTTAGGAGGGGGCATTTTAGATACGCAGTATTTT
cdr3_length: 15
v_call: TRBV7-8
j_call: TRBJ2-3
clone_size: few
d_call: TRBD1

cdr3_aa: CASSRGLIVEQFF
cdr3_nt: TGTGCCAGCAGTCGGGGACTAATCGTTGAGCAGTTCTTC
cdr3_length: 13
v_call: TRBV12-3/TRBV12-4
j_call: TRBJ2-1
clone_size: many
d_call: TRBD2

cdr3_aa: CSVEEWGLRFTFF
cdr3_nt: TGCAGCGTTGAAGAGTGGGGACTTCGGTTTACTTTCTTT
cdr3_length: 13
v_call: TRBV29-1
j_call: TRBJ1-1
clone_size: many
d_call: -

cdr3_aa: CASSSGRVGSNQPQHF
cdr3_nt: TGTGCCAGCAGCTCGGGCCGGGTGGGGAGCAATCAGCCCCAGCATTTT
cdr3_length: 16
v_call: TRBV12-3/TRBV12-4
j_call: TRBJ1-5
clone_size: many
d_call: -

cdr3_aa: CASRDSTGGEQFF
cdr3_nt: TGTGCCAGTAGGGACAGTACCGGGGGAGAGCAGTTCTTC
cdr3_length: 13
v_call: TRBV6-1
j_call: TRBJ2-1
clone_size: -
d_call: -

cdr3_aa: CASIYNRGRMNTEAFF
cdr3_nt: TGTGCCAGCATCTACAATAGGGGTCGAATGAACACTGAAGCTTTCTTT
cdr3_length: 16
v_call: TRBV13
j_call: TRBJ1-1
clone_size: many
d_call: -

cdr3_aa: CASGTTSGWTDTQYF
cdr3_nt: TGTGCTAGTGGCACAACTAGCGGGTGGACAGATACGCAGTATTTT
cdr3_length: 15
v_call: TRBV12-5
j_call: TRBJ2-3
clone_size: many
d_call: TRBD2

cdr3_aa: CASTQEVPGGYTF
cdr3_nt: TGTGCCAGCACCCAAGAGGTGCCGGGTGGCTACACCTTC
cdr3_length: 13
v_call: TRBV6-1
j_call: TRBJ1-2
clone_size: -
d_call: -

cdr3_aa: CSAQGVVGSGNTIYF
cdr3_nt: TGCAGTGCCCAAGGCGTTGTGGGCTCAGGAAACACCATATATTTT
cdr3_length: 15
v_call: TRBV20-1
j_call: TRBJ1-3
clone_size: many
d_call: -

cdr3_aa: CASSPGQVSTDTQYF
cdr3_nt: TGTGCCAGCAGTCCCGGACAGGTTAGCACAGATACGCAGTATTTT
cdr3_length: 15
v_call: TRBV12-3/TRBV12-4
j_call: TRBJ2-3
clone_size: many
d_call: TRBD1

cdr3_aa: CSARPQGNTEAFF
cdr3_nt: TGCAGTGCCAGACCACAGGGGAACACTGAAGCTTTCTTT
cdr3_length: 13
v_call: TRBV20-1
j_call: TRBJ1-1
clone_size: -
d_call: -

cdr3_aa: CSARSRKIKSGLNTEAFF
cdr3_nt: TGCAGTGCTAGGAGCAGGAAAATTAAGTCGGGCCTGAACACTGAAGCTTTCTTT
cdr3_length: 18
v_call: TRBV20-1
j_call: TRBJ1-1
clone_size: many
d_call: -

cdr3_aa: CASSFQEVAEAFF
cdr3_nt: TGTGCCAGCAGCTTCCAGGAGGTTGCTGAAGCTTTCTTT
cdr3_length: 13
v_call: TRBV7-9
j_call: TRBJ1-1
clone_size: many
d_call: -

cdr3_aa: CSARDPGFGQPQHF
cdr3_nt: TGCAGTGCTAGAGATCCAGGGTTCGGTCAGCCCCAGCATTTT
cdr3_length: 14
v_call: TRBV20-1
j_call: TRBJ1-5
clone_size: many
d_call: -

cdr3_aa: CASSHNRADTEAFF
cdr3_nt: TGTGCCAGCAGCCACAACAGGGCGGACACTGAAGCTTTCTTT
cdr3_length: 14
v_call: TRBV4-2
j_call: TRBJ1-1
clone_size: -
d_call: -